The 29 T cell receptor beta chains below were found in one sample sequenced in a study of T-cell memory formation after mild COVID-19. In TCRdb, the 5' RACE reads were re-called with MiXCR into one record per CDR3 protein. The table includes some 97,000 distinct CDR3 sequences, 8.5% to 14% detected once. Specimen: PBMCs or a T cell subset sorted from them (not recorded which). The source is a man aged 18 to 29 who had mild COVID-19 (a few samples of this study predate the infection). Cell type and time point are not known.

The rearrangement joins TRBV7-2 to TRBJ2-1; unclear D gene. CDR1 and CDR2 (germline): SGHTA, FQGNSA. V lost 0 bases and J lost 5, with 5 bases in between. The CDR3 runs to 13 residues. CDR3 amino acids: CASSLARNNEQFF. The CDR3, as DNA: TGTGCCAGCAGCTTAGCGCGGAACAATGAGCAGTTCTTC. Full variable domain (remainder filled in from reference TRBV7-2 and TRBJ2-1): GAGVSQSPSNKVTEKGKDVELRCDPISGHTALYWYRQSLGQGLEFLIYFQGNSAPDKSGLPSDRFSAERTGGSVSTLTIQRTQQEDSAVYLCASSLARNNEQFFGPGTRLTVL.

The V call is TRBV27, the J call TRBJ2-2; tentatively, D is TRBD1 (6 bases). The CDR3 contains 14 residues. Germline values: CDR1 MNHEY, CDR2 SMNVEV (reference sequence). V lost 3 bases and J 5 bases, leaving 10 bases between the germline ends. CDR3 sequence: CASSLGAWTGELFF. The CDR3 DNA reads TGTGCCAGCAGTTTGGGGGCATGGACCGGGGAGCTGTTTTTT.

The rearrangement uses TRBV6-2 or TRBV6-3 and TRBJ1-1; D is unresolved. CDR1 is MNHEY, CDR2 SVGEGT, per germline. The CDR3 length is 15 residues. Trimming took 0 bases from V and 6 from J, leaving 14 bases between them. In nucleotides, the CDR3 is TGTGCCAGCAGTTACTCGAGTTCCTTGGGTCCTGAAGCTTTCTTT. Its protein is CASSYSSSLGPEAFF.

The chain couples TRBV11-2 to TRBJ2-1, with unresolved D. The CDR3 totals 14 residues. V dropped 3 bases and J dropped 1 base, with 7 bases sitting between them. In germline, CDR1 is SGHAT, CDR2 FQNNGV. In DNA, the CDR3 is TGTGCCAGCAGCTTGTCTGATTCCTACAATGAGCAGTTCTTC. Protein sequence: CASSLSDSYNEQFF.

This clonotype has only a few counts. The chain couples TRBV28 to TRBJ1-2; TRBD1 matches at 9 bases. Germline CDR1 reads MDHEN; CDR2 reads SYDVKM. V shed 11 bases, J shed 4 bases, and the junction held 11 bases outside the gene matches. CDR3 length: 14 amino acids. The CDR3 protein is CAGKGTGSLYGYTF. In DNA, the CDR3 is TGTGCCGGGAAGGGGACAGGGAGTCTCTATGGCTACACCTTC.

In its sample, this clonotype was seen a few times. The gene calls are TRBV6-2 or TRBV6-3 and TRBJ1-1; D not certain. V lost 5 bases and J lost 4, with 8 bases in between. The CDR3 contains 12 residues. CDR1 and CDR2 from the germline V gene are MNHEY and SVGEGT. The CDR3 sequence is CASSIGPTEAFF. The CDR3 bases are TGTGCCAGCAGTATTGGCCCCACTGAAGCTTTCTTT.

CDR3 region: CSVPWNTEAFF. The CDR3 DNA follows: TGCAGCGTCCCCTGGAACACTGAAGCTTTCTTT. The rearrangement uses TRBV29-1 and TRBJ1-1, with no clear D. Trimming pared 6 bases from V and 1 base from J, leaving 6 bases between. Per the germline V gene, CDR1 is SQVTM and CDR2 is ANQGSEA. The CDR3 has 11 amino acids.

This clonotype was counted only a few times. This sequence joins TRBV6-6 and TRBJ2-5; 10 bases are shared with TRBD2. V dropped 3 bases and J dropped 1; count of bases not matched to a gene: 5. Germline CDR1 MNHNY, CDR2 SVGAGI (reference sequence). CDR3 size: 16 residues. CDR3 residues: CASSYSGGRSQETQYF. The CDR3 DNA reads as TGTGCCAGCAGTTATAGCGGGGGGCGCTCCCAAGAGACCCAGTACTTC.

This chain uses TRBV7-9 with TRBJ2-5, with unresolved D. CDR1 and CDR2 (germline): SEHNR, FQNEAQ (reference sequence). The CDR3 extends over 14 amino acids. Trimming took 5 bases from V and 1 from J, leaving 11 bases between them. CDR3 in DNA: TGTGCCAGCAGCCCTCCATTTAGCCAAGAGACCCAGTACTTC. Protein sequence: CASSPPFSQETQYF.

This clonotype was detected ten times or more. The chain links TRBV5-5 to TRBJ2-7; D unresolved. The germline CDR1 and CDR2 sequences are SGHKS and YYEKEE (reference sequence). This CDR3 spans 11 amino acids. Trimming cost V 4 bases and J 7 bases, with 9 bases left between them. In DNA, the CDR3 is TGTGCCAGCAGCGTTCTAGGGGAGCAGTACTTC. Its protein is CASSVLGEQYF.

This clonotype was observed a handful of times. This chain links TRBV3-1 with TRBJ1-2; no definite D call. CDR1 and CDR2 from the germline V gene are LGHDT and YNNKEL (reference sequence). The germline V and J ends were trimmed by 0 bases and 5 bases, with 16 bases remaining between them. The CDR3 is made up of 16 amino acids. The CDR3 DNA reads as TGTGCCAGCAGCCAAGAAGGAGAACCGCTACTATATGGCTACACCTTC. The encoded protein is CASSQEGEPLLYGYTF.

This clonotype showed up just a few times. This chain joins TRBV9 and TRBJ2-1; TRBD1 or TRBD2 may be the D gene (5 bases each). CDR1 SGDLS and CDR2 YYNGEE come from the germline V gene. Trimming pared 3 bases from V and 4 bases from J, leaving 14 bases between. The CDR3 length is 15 residues. DNA for the CDR3: TGTGCCAGCAGCGGAGGGGCGGGCGATTACAATGAGCAGTTCTTC. Its protein is CASSGGAGDYNEQFF.

The chain carries TRBV29-1 and TRBJ1-1; D unclear. The CDR3 extends over 13 amino acids. Trimming pared 4 bases from V and 1 base from J, leaving 10 bases between. Germline CDR1 and CDR2: SQVTM and ANQGSEA. CDR3 in amino acids: CSVVLGGNTEAFF. CDR3 nucleotide sequence: TGCAGCGTTGTGTTGGGCGGGAACACTGAAGCTTTCTTT.

The chain links TRBV7-9 to TRBJ2-7; D gene ambiguous. Trimming stripped 1 base from V and 1 base from J, with 8 bases between. Germline loops: CDR1 SEHNR, CDR2 FQNEAQ (reference sequence). This CDR3 has 14 residues. CDR3 nucleotides: TGTGCCAGCAGCTTAGTGGGGAAGTCCTACGAGCAGTACTTC. Protein: CASSLVGKSYEQYF.

This clonotype has only a few counts. The chain has TRBV6-4 and TRBJ2-3; 8 positions match TRBD2. Germline assignment: CDR1 MRHNA and CDR2 SNTAGT. This CDR3 region has 15 residues. The V and J ends lost 3 bases and 0 bases, in that order; junction bases with no gene match: 2. For the CDR3, the DNA is TGTGCCAGCAGTGATGTAGCGGGGAGCACAGATACGCAGTATTTT. It yields the protein CASSDVAGSTDTQYF.

This clonotype has ten or more counts. This sequence joins TRBV20-1 and TRBJ2-5; D unresolved. This CDR3 region has 14 residues. Germline loops: CDR1 DFQATT, CDR2 SNEGSKA (reference sequence). V was pared by 4 bases and J by 5 bases, with 17 bases between. The CDR3 protein is CSAISSGLGETQYF. Here the CDR3 DNA reads TGCAGTGCTATTTCGTCTGGGCTCGGGGAGACCCAGTACTTC.

This clonotype was recorded at least ten times. The chain employs TRBV7-8 and TRBJ1-3; perhaps TRBD1 as D (6 bases). Trimming stripped 4 bases from V and 4 bases from J, with 11 bases between. Germline values: CDR1 SGHVS, CDR2 FQNEAQ. This CDR3 contains 14 residues. The CDR3 region is CASSSTGSGNTIYF. The CDR3 DNA reads TGTGCCAGCAGCTCTACAGGGTCGGGAAACACCATATATTTT.

This clonotype was observed many times. This chain uses TRBV20-1 with TRBJ2-7; D might be TRBD1 or TRBD2, each matching 6 bases. From germline, CDR1 is DFQATT and CDR2 SNEGSKA (reference sequence). This CDR3 has 13 amino acids. Trimming stripped 6 bases from V and 3 bases from J, with 15 bases between. CDR3 protein: CSARDTSNYEQYV. The DNA of the CDR3 is TGCAGTGCGCGGGACACTAGCAACTACGAGCAGTACGTC.

In its sample, this clonotype was seen a few times. V gene TRBV20-1 combines with J gene TRBJ2-7; 7 bases are a match to TRBD1. Germline assignment: CDR1 DFQATT and CDR2 SNEGSKA (reference sequence). The CDR3 spans 15 residues. The V gene end was trimmed by 0 bases and the J gene end by 1 base; junction bases not matched to a gene: 6. In DNA form, the CDR3 reads TGCAGTGCTAGAGATCAACAGGGGTCGTCCTACGAGCAGTACTTC. Amino acid sequence: CSARDQQGSSYEQYF.

This clonotype was picked up a small number of times. The chain combines TRBV4-1 with TRBJ1-2; a weak D match, TRBD1 (5 bases). CDR3 length: 14 amino acids. Germline V CDR1 and CDR2: MGHRA, YSYEKL. Trimming pared 0 bases from V and 4 bases from J, leaving 9 bases between. The chain's CDR3 is CASSQEGQIYGYTF. The CDR3 bases are TGCGCCAGCAGCCAAGAGGGGCAGATCTATGGCTACACCTTC.

This clonotype was detected many times. J is TRBJ1-6 and V is TRBV6-5; the D is unclear. Looked up from germline, CDR1 is MNHEY and CDR2 is SVGAGI. The CDR3 covers 16 residues. The V and J ends lost 0 bases and 5 bases respectively, with 11 bases between them. The CDR3 reads CASSYSRPVDNSPLHF. The CDR3 DNA follows: TGTGCCAGCAGTTACTCTCGCCCGGTCGATAATTCACCCCTCCACTTT.

This clonotype was found a few times. This chain connects TRBV20-1 to TRBJ2-7, with 7 positions matching TRBD2. CDR1 and CDR2 from the germline V gene are DFQATT and SNEGSKA (reference sequence). The CDR3 sequence is 12 residues long. The V segment lost 3 bases and the J segment 6 bases; nucleotides outside the gene matches: 5. CDR3 amino acids: CSARGREIEQYV. As DNA, the CDR3 is TGCAGTGCTAGGGGGAGGGAGATCGAGCAGTACGTC.

Ten or more counts support this clonotype. The chain links TRBV7-6 to TRBJ1-1; the D gene is possibly TRBD1 (6 bases). Trimming shortened V by 5 bases and J by 3 bases, and 10 bases separated the two germline ends. Germline V gene sequence: CDR1 SGHVS, CDR2 FNYEAQ. The CDR3 extends over 13 amino acids. CDR3 sequence (DNA): TGTGCCAGCAGCCCCACAGGGTACACTGAAGCTTTCTTT. This gives the protein CASSPTGYTEAFF.

This clonotype has more than one count but fewer than ten. The genes are TRBV7-8 and TRBJ1-2, with D unclear. V lost 6 bases and J lost 2, with 13 bases in between. The CDR3 has 14 amino acids. Germline V CDR1 and CDR2: SGHVS, FQNEAQ. CDR3 sequence reads: CASREERGNYGYTF. CDR3 coding DNA: TGTGCCAGCAGAGAGGAAAGAGGGAACTATGGCTACACCTTC.

V is TRBV5-1 and J is TRBJ1-1; D unclear. This CDR3 has 16 amino acids. V lost 1 base, J lost 3 bases, and 16 bases lay in between. CDR1 and CDR2 from the germline V gene are SGHRS and YFSETQ. The CDR3 DNA sequence: TGCGCCAGCAGCTTGTCAGGCCCCAGGATATACACTGAAGCTTTCTTT. Its translation is CASSLSGPRIYTEAFF. Supplemented by reference TRBV5-1 and TRBJ1-1, the full variable domain reads KAGVTQTPRYLIKTRGQQVTLSCSPISGHRSVSWYQQTPGQGLQFLFEYFSETQRNKGNFPGRFSGRQFSNSRSEMNVSTLELGDSALYLCASSLSGPRIYTEAFFGQGTRLTVV.

This CDR3 is CATSDWGTPPKNIQYF. In nucleotides, the CDR3 is TGTGCCACCAGTGATTGGGGGACGCCCCCAAAAAACATTCAGTACTTC. The chain combines TRBV24-1 with TRBJ2-4; D tentatively reads TRBD1 or TRBD2 (5 bases each). CDR3 length: 16 residues. V gave up 2 bases and J gave up 4 bases, with 14 bases separating them. The germline V gene encodes CDR1 KGHDR and CDR2 SFDVKD.

This chain connects TRBV27 to TRBJ1-1, with D possibly matching TRBD1 (5 bases). The CDR3 consists of 14 residues. Deletions cut 0 bases from V and 4 bases from J, with 9 bases between. Germline values: CDR1 MNHEY, CDR2 SMNVEV (reference sequence). The CDR3: CASSLSVGRTEAFF. In DNA, the CDR3 is TGTGCCAGCAGTTTATCGGTGGGGCGCACTGAAGCTTTCTTT.

The chain employs TRBV4-3 and TRBJ2-2; D perhaps matches TRBD2 (5 bases). Germline V CDR1 and CDR2: LGHNA, YSLEER. CDR3 length: 15 residues. The V and J ends lost 2 bases and 7 bases respectively, with 14 bases between them. DNA of the CDR3: TGCGCCAGCAGCCAATACGATTCCCGGGGCGGGGAGCTGTTTTTT. Translating it yields CASSQYDSRGGELFF.

The chain couples TRBV20-1 to TRBJ2-1; 10 bases line up with TRBD2. The CDR3 consists of 17 residues. The ends lost 2 bases at V and 3 bases at J; junction bases unmatched: 10. Germline V gene sequence: CDR1 DFQATT, CDR2 SNEGSKA (reference sequence). The CDR3 is CSARSVASGGHYNEQFF. The CDR3 nucleotides are TGCAGTGCTAGAAGTGTGGCTAGCGGGGGCCACTACAATGAGCAGTTCTTC.